One sample yielded the 19 T cell receptor beta chains listed below, sequenced in a study of PD-L1 blockade in urothelial cancer. Some clones are missing from TCRdb's copy, which holds only in-frame ones; the method was immunoSEQ multiplex PCR. This table holds 90,000 or so clones, around 90% found once. Documented time point: pretreatment peripheral blood. Specimen: PBMCs, collected around atezolizumab (anti-PD-L1) treatment. The source of these receptors is a man aged 55 to 70 with urothelial cancer.

The chain joins TRBV5-1 to TRBJ2-3, with TRBD2 matching over 8 bases. The length of the CDR3 is 15 residues. Germline V lookup: CDR1 SGHRS, CDR2 YFSETQ. The V segment lost 4 bases and the J segment 3 bases; nucleotides outside the gene matches: 7. CDR3 nucleotide sequence: TGCGCCAGCAGCCGCCTGGCGGGAGGAACAGATACGCAGTATTTT. This translates into CASSRLAGGTDTQYF.

The chain uses TRBV21-1 and TRBJ1-5; the table's D call, TRBD1, was not checked against the DNA. TRBV21-1 is a pseudogene locus. CDR3 size: 17 residues. The DNA for the CDR3 is TGTGCCAGCAGCAAAGGGACAGGGGGGTATAGCAATCAGCCCCAGCATTTT. This sequence encodes CASSKGTGGYSNQPQHF.

CDR3 region: CASILTQGTGGYTF. DNA for the CDR3: TGTGCCAGCATACTGACGCAGGGGACGGGCGGCTACACCTTC. The rearrangement joins TRBV7-2 to TRBJ1-2, with D perhaps matching TRBD1 (6 bases). There are 14 residues in the CDR3. V lost 7 bases, J lost 8 bases, and 20 bases lay in between. From germline, CDR1 is SGHTA and CDR2 FQGNSA.

The gene calls are TRBV14 and TRBJ1-2, with TRBD1 identical over 7 bases. The CDR3 is 13 amino acids. The J segment lost 6 bases and the V segment lost 4 bases, leaving 5 bases of the junction unmatched. Germline CDR1 is SGHDN and CDR2 is FVKESK. Here the CDR3 DNA reads TGTGCCAGCAGCCCTCGACAGGGCGATGGCTACACCTTC. Translated, it gives CASSPRQGDGYTF.

The chain joins TRBV5-4 to TRBJ1-4; D is ambiguous. This CDR3 is built from 15 residues. V lost 0 bases to trimming and J lost 5 bases, with 11 bases between them. Germline lookup yields CDR1 SGHNT and CDR2 YYREEE (reference sequence). CDR3 bases: TGTGCCAGCAGCTTGGGTACACCAGTAAATGAAAAACTGTTTTTT. Protein sequence: CASSLGTPVNEKLFF.

The chain couples TRBV19 to TRBJ2-1, with TRBD2 matching over 7 bases. CDR1 LNHDA and CDR2 SQIVND come from the germline V gene (reference sequence). After removal of 6 bases from V and 0 bases from J, the junction contained 5 bases not matched to a gene. The CDR3 length is 15 residues. The CDR3 nucleotides are TGTGCCAGTAGGTTGACTAGCTACTCCTACAATGAGCAGTTCTTC. Translating gives CASRLTSYSYNEQFF. The full variable domain, with the rest looked up from reference TRBV19 and TRBJ2-1, is DGGITQSPKYLFRKEGQNVTLSCEQNLNHDAMYWYRQDPGQGLRLIYYSQIVNDFQKGDIAEGYSVSREKKESFPLTVTSAQKNPTAFYLCASRLTSYSYNEQFFGPGTRLTVL.

This clone was recorded once. J is TRBJ2-7 and V is TRBV20-1; D perhaps matches TRBD1 (6 bases). V was shortened by 6 bases and J by 6 bases, with 12 bases between the two germline ends. Germline values: CDR1 DFQATT, CDR2 SNEGSKA (reference sequence). The CDR3 sequence is 11 residues long. CDR3 sequence reads: CSANRVPEQYF. CDR3 DNA sequence: TGCAGTGCAAACAGGGTCCCCGAGCAGTACTTC.

In the case of this clone: The same CDR3 also results from other DNA sequences found in this sample. This chain links TRBV20-1 with TRBJ1-4; D call uncertain. The germline V gene encodes CDR1 DFQATT and CDR2 SNEGSKA (reference sequence). This CDR3 region has 11 residues. V was clipped by 6 bases and J by 8 bases, with 10 bases between them. CDR3 protein: CSAGRGEKLFF. The DNA for the CDR3 is TGCAGTGCCGGGCGCGGGGAAAAACTGTTTTTT.

This chain connects TRBV7-9 to TRBJ1-2; 7 positions match TRBD1. The trim removed 6 bases at V and 3 bases at J, leaving 4 bases unmatched. Per germline, CDR1 SEHNR and CDR2 FQNEAQ (reference sequence). The CDR3 consists of 13 residues. CDR3 bases: TGTGCCAGCAGTTTTACAGGGGACTATGGCTACACCTTC. This translates into CASSFTGDYGYTF.

V and J are TRBV9 and TRBJ2-7; weak D call: TRBD1 (5 bases). Germline loops: CDR1 SGDLS, CDR2 YYNGEE. The CDR3 runs 15 residues. The ends were cut back, 0 bases at V and 1 base at J, with 11 bases in the middle. CDR3 nucleotides: TGTGCCAGCAGCGTAGGACCAGGGTCTTCCTACGAGCAGTACTTC. Residues: CASSVGPGSSYEQYF.

The chain has TRBV4-3 and TRBJ2-6; 12 bases agree with TRBD2. Germline V lookup: CDR1 LGHNA, CDR2 YSLEER. CDR3 size: 20 residues. Unmatched junction bases numbered 10, after V lost 0 bases and J lost 4 bases. CDR3 loop: CASSQELSSGRASGANVLTF. The CDR3 coding sequence is TGCGCCAGCAGCCAAGAGTTATCTAGCGGGAGGGCCTCCGGGGCCAACGTCCTGACTTTC.

The chain has TRBV5-6 and TRBJ1-2; 7 bases align to TRBD1. CDR1 is SGHDT, CDR2 YYEEEE, per germline. The CDR3 is made up of 14 amino acids. Unmatched junction bases numbered 9, after V lost 2 bases and J lost 8 bases. The chain's CDR3 is CASSFFWQGGGYTF. CDR3 nucleotide sequence: TGTGCCAGCAGCTTTTTTTGGCAGGGGGGCGGCTACACCTTC.

J is TRBJ2-1 and V is TRBV27, with TRBD2 matching over 9 bases. V was pared by 5 bases and J by 7 bases, with 12 bases of the junction left unmatched. Germline assignment: CDR1 MNHEY and CDR2 SMNVEV (reference sequence). CDR3 length equals 16 residues. This CDR3 is CASSILSGSLMNEQFF. Here the CDR3 DNA reads TGTGCCAGCAGTATCCTTAGCGGGAGCTTGATGAATGAGCAGTTCTTC.

The chain carries TRBV2 and TRBJ1-6; tentative D call: TRBD1 (5 bases). Trimming left V 6 bases short and J 5 bases short, with 8 bases between. The CDR3 contains 13 residues. Per germline, CDR1 SNHLY and CDR2 FYNNEI. This CDR3 reads CASRRQNNSPLHF. DNA for the CDR3: TGTGCCAGCAGGCGACAGAATAATTCACCCCTCCACTTT.

The V call is TRBV7-9, the J call TRBJ2-5, with TRBD2 matching 16 bases. V shed 5 bases, J shed 4 bases, and the junction held 4 bases outside the gene matches. This CDR3 has 16 residues. Germline CDR1 reads SEHNR; CDR2 reads FQNEAQ (reference sequence). CDR3 nucleotides: TGTGCCAGCAGCAGGGGACTAGCGGGAGGGGGAGAGACCCAGTACTTC. It yields the protein CASSRGLAGGGETQYF.

This sequence joins TRBV9 and TRBJ2-5, with 8 bases fitting TRBD1. CDR3 length: 14 residues. CDR1 and CDR2 from the germline V gene are SGDLS and YYNGEE. V trimming: 5 bases; J trimming: 4 bases; junction bases outside the gene matches: 7. Here the CDR3 reads CASSRDRGGETQYF. As DNA, the CDR3 is TGTGCCAGCAGTAGAGACAGGGGAGGAGAGACCCAGTACTTC.

The V gene is TRBV5-1, the J gene TRBJ2-1, with TRBD2 identical over 16 bases. V dropped 4 bases and J dropped 10; count of bases not matched to a gene: 8. This CDR3 is 16 amino acids long. Germline-derived CDR1 and CDR2 are SGHRS and YFSETQ. CDR3 bases: TGCGCCAGCAGCCCCGGGACTAGCGGGAGGGCCGGGGAGCAGTTCTTC. Amino acid sequence: CASSPGTSGRAGEQFF.

The J gene is TRBJ2-1, the V gene TRBV7-8; D perhaps matches TRBD2 (5 bases). CDR3 length: 16 residues. The V end was cut by 1 base, the J end by 2 bases, with 12 bases between. Germline V lookup: CDR1 SGHVS, CDR2 FQNEAQ. CDR3 sequence: CASSLGPSTPYNEQFF. DNA for the CDR3: TGTGCCAGCAGCTTAGGACCTAGCACCCCCTACAATGAGCAGTTCTTC.

A few counts support this clone. V and J are TRBV2 and TRBJ1-5; 7 bases line up with TRBD1. V lost 1 base to trimming and J lost 7 bases; unmatched junction nucleotides: 4. Germline CDR1 is SNHLY and CDR2 is FYNNEI. The CDR3 totals 14 residues. For the CDR3, the DNA is TGTGCCAGCAGTGAAGGGACAGGACCACAGCCCCAGCATTTT. Residues: CASSEGTGPQPQHF. The full variable domain, with the rest looked up from reference TRBV2 and TRBJ1-5, is EPEVTQTPSHQVTQMGQEVILRCVPISNHLYFYWYRQILGQKVEFLVSFYNNEISEKSEIFDDQFSVERPDGSNFTLKIRSTKLEDSAMYFCASSEGTGPQPQHFGDGTRLSIL.